What follows are 30 T cell receptor beta chains derived from one specimen sequenced in a study of blood T cell repertoires in COVID-19. Here immunoSEQ multiplex PCR was the method, and the copy in TCRdb shows in-frame clones only, minus some. The sample comprises 30,000 or so clones, roughly 82% of which are singletons, and roughly 37% rests with the top ten. The material sequenced was peripheral blood. The receptors stem from a man older than 75 with active or convalescent COVID-19.

The chain employs TRBV7-3 and TRBJ2-3; D may be TRBD2 (6 bases). Looked up from germline, CDR1 is SGHTA and CDR2 is FQGTGA. The CDR3 sequence is 15 residues long. The V and J ends lost 2 bases and 2 bases respectively, with 11 bases between them. The CDR3 here is CASSLQAGITDTQYF. In DNA form, the CDR3 reads TGTGCCAGCAGCTTACAGGCGGGAATCACAGATACGCAGTATTTT.

There are a few counts of this clone. This chain connects TRBV6-5 to TRBJ1-2; D is uncertain. Trimming left V 6 bases short and J 7 bases short, with 15 bases between. The CDR3 loop spans 13 amino acids. Germline CDR1 and CDR2: MNHEY and SVGAGI. This CDR3 reads CASSPGFKGGYTF. The CDR3 nucleotides are TGTGCCAGCAGCCCGGGGTTCAAAGGTGGCTACACCTTC.

The chain links TRBV29-1 to TRBJ1-2; the match to TRBD1 covers 10 bases. The CDR3 contains 14 residues. Germline assignment: CDR1 SQVTM and CDR2 ANQGSEA. V was clipped by 6 bases and J by 6 bases; unmatched bases: 10. CDR3 sequence reads: CSVVIRDRGHGYTF. The CDR3 coding sequence is TGCAGCGTCGTCATCCGGGACAGGGGACATGGCTACACCTTC.

This clone was observed once. The chain recombines TRBV7-2 with TRBJ2-5; D is perhaps TRBD1 (6 bases). CDR1 is SGHTA, CDR2 FQGNSA, per germline. This CDR3 spans 15 amino acids. V lost 1 base to trimming and J lost 5 bases, with 14 bases between them. CDR3 DNA sequence: TGTGCCAGCAGCTTAGACTCGGCAAGGGGGGAGACCCAGTACTTC. As protein: CASSLDSARGETQYF.

The chain couples TRBV28 to TRBJ1-2, with 7 bases matching TRBD1. Germline V lookup: CDR1 MDHEN, CDR2 SYDVKM. V lost 1 base and J lost 7; bases outside the gene matches: 6. CDR3 length equals 14 residues. CDR3 coding DNA: TGTGCCAGCAGTTTATCGACAGGGCTGGCTGGCTACACCTTC. Translating it yields CASSLSTGLAGYTF.

This sequence joins TRBV21-1 and TRBJ1-2; the D call in the table, TRBD1, was not verified against the DNA. TRBV21-1 is a documented pseudogene. The CDR3 contains 17 residues. CDR3 in DNA: TGTGCCAGCAGCAAAGACCTGGACAGACATACTAACTATGGCTACACCTTC. Translation: CASSKDLDRHTNYGYTF.

This chain links TRBV9 with TRBJ2-5; 7 bases are a match to TRBD2. The CDR3 sequence is 15 residues long. The junction had 7 bases not matched to a gene; V was cut back by 0 bases and J by 5 bases. Germline V CDR1 and CDR2: SGDLS, YYNGEE. The CDR3: CASSVGGGAWETQYF. DNA for the CDR3: TGTGCCAGCAGCGTAGGGGGAGGGGCCTGGGAGACCCAGTACTTC.

V is TRBV10-3 and J is TRBJ2-5; tentatively, D is TRBD2 (6 bases). The V gene lost 0 bases and the J gene lost 5 bases, with 7 bases spanning the gap. Germline values: CDR1 ENHRY, CDR2 SYGVKD. The CDR3 extends over 13 amino acids. This CDR3 is CAISESEGETQYF. The DNA of the CDR3 is TGTGCCATCAGTGAGTCGGAGGGGGAGACCCAGTACTTC.

V gene TRBV11-2 combines with J gene TRBJ2-1; D unclear. CDR3 size: 11 residues. CDR1 is SGHAT and CDR2 is FQNNGV in the germline V gene. Trimming took off 5 bases at V and 10 bases at J, with 9 bases between the two ends. Here the CDR3 reads CASSPTVEQFF. The DNA for the CDR3 is TGTGCCAGCAGCCCCACAGTCGAGCAGTTCTTC.

The rearrangement uses TRBV19 and TRBJ2-1; 7 nucleotides line up with TRBD2. The CDR3 spans 15 residues. The V gene end was trimmed by 9 bases and the J gene end by 6 bases; junction bases not matched to a gene: 14. Germline CDR1 LNHDA, CDR2 SQIVND (reference sequence). The CDR3 reads CASRLWEGMSNEQFF. CDR3 nucleotides: TGTGCCAGCAGGTTGTGGGAGGGAATGAGCAATGAGCAGTTCTTC.

The genes are TRBV11-1 and TRBJ2-7; 13 nucleotides agree with TRBD2. This CDR3 is built from 13 residues. Looked up from germline, CDR1 is SGHAT and CDR2 is FQDESV (reference sequence). V lost 8 bases to trimming and J lost 6 bases; unmatched junction nucleotides: 4. The CDR3 here is CASAGTSGTEQYF. The DNA for the CDR3 is TGTGCCAGCGCCGGGACTAGCGGGACCGAGCAGTACTTC.

The chain joins TRBV9 to TRBJ1-1; D possibly corresponds to TRBD1 (6 bases). The CDR3 length is 15 residues. In germline, CDR1 is SGDLS, CDR2 YYNGEE. The ends were cut back, 4 bases at V and 1 base at J, with 14 bases in the middle. The CDR3 protein is CASSSREGENTEAFF. The CDR3 DNA reads TGTGCCAGCAGCTCTAGAGAGGGGGAGAACACTGAAGCTTTCTTT. Full variable domain (rest looked up from reference TRBV9 and TRBJ1-1): DSGVTQTPKHLITATGQRVTLRCSPRSGDLSVYWYQQSLDQGLQFLIQYYNGEERAKGNILERFSAQQFPDLHSELNLSSLELGDSALYFCASSSREGENTEAFFGQGTRLTVV.

The chain couples TRBV24-1 to TRBJ2-2, with no clear D. This CDR3 has 11 amino acids. Looked up from germline, CDR1 is KGHDR and CDR2 is SFDVKD. Trimming stripped 3 bases from V and 9 bases from J, with 4 bases between. In nucleotides, the CDR3 is TGTGCCACCAGTGATGGCTGGGAGCTGTTTTTT. This codes for CATSDGWELFF.

The genes are TRBV6-2 or TRBV6-3 and TRBJ2-1; TRBD2 agrees at 15 bases. The V segment lost 4 bases and the J segment 9 bases; nucleotides outside the gene matches: 4. This CDR3 has 15 amino acids. CDR1 MNHEY and CDR2 SVGEGT come from the germline V gene. The CDR3 spells CASSSQGLAGGEQFF. Here the CDR3 DNA reads TGTGCCAGCAGTTCCCAGGGACTAGCGGGAGGTGAGCAGTTCTTC.

The chain is built from TRBV27 and TRBJ2-7, with D possibly TRBD1 on 5 matching bases. The V and J ends lost 6 bases and 3 bases respectively, with 15 bases between them. The CDR3 runs 14 residues. Germline V lookup: CDR1 MNHEY, CDR2 SMNVEV (reference sequence). The CDR3 region is CASRADRPYYEQYF. The DNA of the CDR3 is TGTGCCAGCAGAGCAGACAGACCCTACTACGAGCAGTACTTC.

This clone was counted at least ten times. The chain links TRBV4-3 to TRBJ2-7; D is unclear. This CDR3 spans 13 amino acids. Trimming shortened V by 0 bases and J by 3 bases, and 6 bases separated the two germline ends. CDR1 is LGHNA, CDR2 YSLEER, per germline. CDR3 bases: TGCGCCAGCAGCCAAGAAACGGGCTACGAGCAGTACTTC. Translated, it gives CASSQETGYEQYF.

The rearrangement uses TRBV5-1 and TRBJ2-5, with 10 bases fitting TRBD2. V lost 5 bases and J lost 4; bases outside the gene matches: 8. Germline V lookup: CDR1 SGHRS, CDR2 YFSETQ. This CDR3 has 15 residues. DNA of the CDR3: TGCGCCAGCAGACTAGGACTAGCGGATGCAGAGACCCAGTACTTC. It specifies CASRLGLADAETQYF.

V usage is TRBV6-1 and J usage is TRBJ2-7; 9 nucleotides match TRBD1. Germline values: CDR1 MNHNS, CDR2 SASEGT. V shed 7 bases, J shed 2 bases, and the junction held 9 bases outside the gene matches. The CDR3 sequence is 15 residues long. DNA of the CDR3: TGTGCCAGCATCTTCATGGGACAGGGCGCCTACGAGCAGTACTTC. Translating gives CASIFMGQGAYEQYF.

This rearrangement joins TRBV30 to TRBJ2-5; 8 bases agree with TRBD1. V lost 0 bases, J lost 5 bases, and 5 bases stayed unmatched. The CDR3 length is 14 residues. CDR1 GTSNPN and CDR2 SVGIG come from the germline V gene (reference sequence). CDR3 sequence: CAWSVGRGPETQYF. CDR3 DNA sequence: TGTGCCTGGAGTGTAGGCAGGGGGCCGGAGACCCAGTACTTC.

The V gene is TRBV6-5, the J gene TRBJ2-1, with 8 bases that match TRBD1. The J segment lost 8 bases and the V segment lost 8 bases, leaving 8 bases of the junction unmatched. Germline values: CDR1 MNHEY, CDR2 SVGAGI. The CDR3 is 13 residues long. The CDR3 protein is CASRPGGRDEQFF. DNA of the CDR3: TGTGCCAGCCGACCAGGGGGCAGGGATGAGCAGTTCTTC.

The chain's CDR3 is CASSAPGLAGVPDTQYF. CDR3 sequence (DNA): TGCGCCAGCAGCGCACCGGGACTAGCGGGAGTCCCAGATACGCAGTATTTT. The V gene is TRBV5-1, the J gene TRBJ2-3; TRBD2 matches 14 bases. This CDR3 is 17 amino acids long. CDR1 is SGHRS, CDR2 YFSETQ, per germline. J gave up 4 bases and V 4 bases, and 8 bases lay outside the gene matches.

The count of this clone is one. V is TRBV19 and J is TRBJ2-5; TRBD1 agrees at 8 bases. From germline, CDR1 is LNHDA and CDR2 SQIVND (reference sequence). V lost 4 bases and J lost 2; bases outside the gene matches: 12. This CDR3 is 17 amino acids long. CDR3 coding DNA: TGTGCCAGTAGTACCATCGGGACAGGAGCCCTTCAAGAGACCCAGTACTTC. Translation: CASSTIGTGALQETQYF.

This clone was seen more than once but under ten times. The V and J genes are TRBV9 and TRBJ2-2, with D possibly matching TRBD1 (6 bases). Looked up from germline, CDR1 is SGDLS and CDR2 is YYNGEE. The CDR3 sequence is 17 residues long. With 0 bases removed from V and 6 bases from J, the gap between germline ends came to 18 bases. CDR3 region: CASSVVGTLDFPGELFF. CDR3 DNA sequence: TGTGCCAGCAGCGTAGTAGGGACACTGGACTTCCCCGGGGAGCTGTTTTTT.

This sequence joins TRBV2 and TRBJ2-1; TRBD1 matches at 8 bases. V was pared by 6 bases and J by 6 bases, with 7 bases of the junction left unmatched. Looked up from germline, CDR1 is SNHLY and CDR2 is FYNNEI. The CDR3 runs to 14 residues. The CDR3 spells CASRTDRDGNEQFF. CDR3 nucleotide sequence: TGTGCCAGCAGGACGGACAGGGACGGCAATGAGCAGTTCTTC. Variable domain in full (rest from reference TRBV2 and TRBJ2-1): EPEVTQTPSHQVTQMGQEVILRCVPISNHLYFYWYRQILGQKVEFLVSFYNNEISEKSEIFDDQFSVERPDGSNFTLKIRSTKLEDSAMYFCASRTDRDGNEQFFGPGTRLTVL.

A single count supports this clone. The chain joins TRBV9 to TRBJ2-3; no definite D call. V was shortened by 4 bases and J by 6 bases, with 12 bases between the two germline ends. The CDR3 totals 13 residues. Germline V lookup: CDR1 SGDLS, CDR2 YYNGEE. The CDR3, as DNA: TGTGCCAGCAGCCCCTTTGGCTCTGATACGCAGTATTTT. This encodes CASSPFGSDTQYF.

This clone was found a few times. V gene TRBV28 combines with J gene TRBJ2-7, with a tentative D call TRBD2 (7 bases). The CDR3 loop spans 15 amino acids. CDR1 is MDHEN and CDR2 is SYDVKM in the germline V gene. V was pared by 6 bases and J by 2 bases, with 17 bases between. The CDR3: CASSWGGWAAYEQYF. The CDR3 coding sequence is TGTGCCAGCAGCTGGGGGGGCTGGGCGGCCTACGAGCAGTACTTC.

This clone has ten or more counts. The CDR3, as DNA: TGTGCCAGCAGTGATGAGACCGGGACAGGACTATCCTACAATGAGCAGTTCTTC. Residues: CASSDETGTGLSYNEQFF. The chain carries TRBV6-1 and TRBJ2-1; 8 positions agree with TRBD1. Germline values: CDR1 MNHNS, CDR2 SASEGT. V shed 3 bases and J 1 base; nucleotides not matched to a gene: 11. The length of the CDR3 is 18 residues.

A single count supports this clone. The gene calls are TRBV7-9 and TRBJ1-2; 7 bases line up with TRBD1. CDR3 length: 14 amino acids. Unmatched junction bases numbered 12, after V lost 7 bases and J lost 7 bases. CDR1 and CDR2 from the germline V gene are SEHNR and FQNEAQ (reference sequence). The CDR3 DNA reads TGTGCCAGCACCGAGGGGGCAGGGTGGGGTGGCTACACCTTC. The encoded protein is CASTEGAGWGGYTF.

This rearrangement joins TRBV10-3 to TRBJ2-3; 15 bases line up with TRBD2. This CDR3 is 21 amino acids long. The trim removed 0 bases at V and 0 bases at J, leaving 10 bases unmatched. Germline assignment: CDR1 ENHRY and CDR2 SYGVKD. CDR3 sequence reads: CAISESIPGGLAGGSTDTQYF. CDR3 DNA sequence: TGTGCCATCAGTGAGTCGATCCCGGGAGGACTAGCGGGAGGGAGCACAGATACGCAGTATTTT.

The chain joins TRBV19 to TRBJ1-1, with 7 positions matching TRBD1. There are 17 residues in the CDR3. Trimming at V came to 5 bases and at J to 0 bases, leaving 12 bases not matched to a gene. The V gene's germline CDR1 is LNHDA and CDR2 SQIVND (reference sequence). The CDR3 loop is CASSPTGARFVNTEAFF. In DNA, the CDR3 is TGTGCCAGTAGTCCCACAGGGGCCCGCTTTGTGAACACTGAAGCTTTCTTT.